This TCR beta chain was obtained from a study of T cell clonality in common variable immunodeficiency. V shed 6 bases and J 1 base; nucleotides not matched to a gene: 5. This CDR3 region has 14 residues. CDR1 and CDR2 from the germline V gene are LNHDA and SQIVND (reference sequence). At least ten counts were recorded for this clone. The CDR3 is cut off 3 residues early in the read; its end comes from the germline J gene. The protocol was immunoSEQ multiplex PCR, while the TCRdb copy is restricted to in-frame clones and leaves out a portion. The sample was found to contain more than 30,000 clones, and every one recurs. Caucasian heritage predominated among both patients and controls.

This rearrangement joins TRBV19 to TRBJ1-1, with TRBD1 matching 7 bases. This receptor was identified in a person between 18 and 69 years old in good health. The specimen was peripheral blood mononuclear cells. The CDR3 sequence is CASSHRGPNTEAFF. The covered CDR3 bases are TGTGCCAGTAGCCACAGGGGACCGAACACTGAA.